This T cell receptor beta chain was sequenced for a study of CD8+ T cells in alopecia areata. Study results and caveats: Sequencing of scalp samples also includes resident alphabeta T cells from normal skin. More clonal than normal scalp was lesional scalp, particularly alopecia totalis/universalis.

Investigators isolated RNA and reverse transcribed it into cDNA to act as the sequencing template. Here immunoSEQ multiplex PCR was the method, and the copy in TCRdb shows in-frame clones only, minus some. The sample holds about 200,000 clones, roughly 50% seen once. This clone has just a few counts. The antigen is undetermined. Sequencing was carried out using CD8+ T cells sorted from blood. The sequence derives from a human donor in good health.

The CDR3 DNA reads TGTGCCAGCAGAAGTAGCGCGGTGAACACCGGGGAGCTGTTTTTT. Residues: CASRSSAVNTGELFF. V and J are TRBV27 and TRBJ2-2, with a tentative D call TRBD2 (5 bases). CDR1 MNHEY and CDR2 SMNVEV come from the germline V gene (reference sequence). The CDR3 runs to 15 residues. V was shortened by 6 bases and J by 1 base, with 12 bases between the two germline ends.